The source of this T cell receptor beta chain is a study of T cells in Graves' hyperthyroidism and ophthalmopathy. The germline V gene has CDR1 SQVTM and CDR2 ANQGSEA. With 8 bases removed from V and 4 bases from J, the gap between germline ends came to 12 bases. This CDR3 comprises 11 residues. Amplification of TCR beta CDR3 regions used RNA as the template. The TCR CDR3 first-round RT-PCR relied on the HTBI primer set. MiXCR, applied by TCRdb to the multiplex PCR reads, yields one record per CDR3 protein. The sample carries around 720,000 distinct CDR3 sequences, approximately 36% recorded once. Thyroid ultrasound, orbital computed tomography, clinical symptoms, and serum thyroxine and TRAb underpinned diagnoses. PBMCs were obtained from approximately 10 ml fresh peripheral blood. This clonotype was seen many times.

The chain combines TRBV29-1 with TRBJ2-7; weak D call: TRBD1 (5 bases). The receptor comes from a woman aged 35 to 49 with Graves' hyperthyroidism. Sequenced input: blood. The CDR3 sequence is CSSAQGYEQYF. The CDR3 DNA reads TGCAGCAGTGCCCAGGGTTACGAGCAGTACTTC.